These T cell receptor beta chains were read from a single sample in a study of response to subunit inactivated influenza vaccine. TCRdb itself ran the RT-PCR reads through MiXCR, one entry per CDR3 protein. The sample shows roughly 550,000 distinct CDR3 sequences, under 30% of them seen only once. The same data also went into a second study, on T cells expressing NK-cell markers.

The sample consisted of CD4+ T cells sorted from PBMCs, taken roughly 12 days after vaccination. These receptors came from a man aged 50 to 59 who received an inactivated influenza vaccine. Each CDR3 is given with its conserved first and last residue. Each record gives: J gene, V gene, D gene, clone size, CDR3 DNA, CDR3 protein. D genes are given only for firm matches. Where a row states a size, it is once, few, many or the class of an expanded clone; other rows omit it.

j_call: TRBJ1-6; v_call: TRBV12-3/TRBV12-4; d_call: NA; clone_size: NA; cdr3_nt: TGTGCCAGCAGTTTGGGGGCGACACTTAGCTCCTATAATTCACCCCTCCACTTT; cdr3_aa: CASSLGATLSSYNSPLHF
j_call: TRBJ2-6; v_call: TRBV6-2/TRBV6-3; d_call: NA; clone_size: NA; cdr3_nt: TGTGCCAGCCATATAGGCGGGGTAACTGGGGCCAACGTCCTGACTTTC; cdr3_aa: CASHIGGVTGANVLTF
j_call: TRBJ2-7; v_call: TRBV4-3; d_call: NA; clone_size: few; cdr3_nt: TGCGCCAGCAGCCAGGGTTTACGGAACTACGAGCAGTACTTC; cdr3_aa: CASSQGLRNYEQYF
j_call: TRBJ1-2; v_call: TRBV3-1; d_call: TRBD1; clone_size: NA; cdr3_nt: TGTGCCAGCAGCCAAGATAGGACAGGGCACTATGGCTACACCTTC; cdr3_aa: CASSQDRTGHYGYTF
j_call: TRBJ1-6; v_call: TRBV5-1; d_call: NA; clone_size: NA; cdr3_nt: TGCGCCAGCAGCTTAACGGCAACAGGGAGGAATGGTTCACCCCTCCACTTT; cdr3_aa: CASSLTATGRNGSPLHF
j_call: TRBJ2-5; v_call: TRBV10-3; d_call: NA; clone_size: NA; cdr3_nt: TGTGCCATCAGTGAGTCGGCCGTGGAGACCCAGTACTTC; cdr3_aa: CAISESAVETQYF
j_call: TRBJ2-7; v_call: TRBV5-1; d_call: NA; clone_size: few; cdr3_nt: TGCGCCAGCAACCAAGGACAGCCTGGGGACGAGCAGTACTTC; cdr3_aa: CASNQGQPGDEQYF
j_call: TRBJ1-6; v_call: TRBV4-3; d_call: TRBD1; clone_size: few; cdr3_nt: TGCGCCAGCAGCCAGACAGGGGGCGATTCACCCCTCCACTTT; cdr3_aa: CASSQTGGDSPLHF
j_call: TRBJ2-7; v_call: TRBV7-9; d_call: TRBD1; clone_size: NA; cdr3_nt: TGTGCCAGCAGCTTAGGGACAGGGCTCGAGCAGTACTTC; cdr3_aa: CASSLGTGLEQYF
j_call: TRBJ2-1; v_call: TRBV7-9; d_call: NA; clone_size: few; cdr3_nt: TGTGCCAGCAGCTTCCAGGGCGCTACCTACAATGAGCAGTTCTTC; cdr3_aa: CASSFQGATYNEQFF
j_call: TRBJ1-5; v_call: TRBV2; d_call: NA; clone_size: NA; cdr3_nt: TGTGCCAGCAGTGAGGCGCCGGGGCAGCCCCAGCATTTT; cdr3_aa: CASSEAPGQPQHF
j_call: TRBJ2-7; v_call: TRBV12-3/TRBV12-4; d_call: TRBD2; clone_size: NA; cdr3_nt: TGTGCCAGCAGTTTTAAGGGGAGCGGGAGAGTCTACGAGCAGTACTTC; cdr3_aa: CASSFKGSGRVYEQYF
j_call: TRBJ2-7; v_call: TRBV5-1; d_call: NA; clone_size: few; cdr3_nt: TGCGCCAGCAGCTTGAGGGGGGTAGCCTACGAGCAGTACTTC; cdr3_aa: CASSLRGVAYEQYF
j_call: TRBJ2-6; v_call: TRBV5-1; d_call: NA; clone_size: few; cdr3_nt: TGCGCCAGCAGCTTACTCGACAGCTCTGGGGCCAACGTCCTGACTTTC; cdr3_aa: CASSLLDSSGANVLTF
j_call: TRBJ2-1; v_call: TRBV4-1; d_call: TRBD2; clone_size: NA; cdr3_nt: TGCGCCAGCAGCCAAGACCCCATTAGCGGGAGGATCCCCAGGGAGCAGTTCTTC; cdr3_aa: CASSQDPISGRIPREQFF
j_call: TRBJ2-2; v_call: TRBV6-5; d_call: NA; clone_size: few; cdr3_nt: TGTGCCAGCAGTCTCTCGGCCCGGGCGAACACCGGGGAGCTGTTTTTT; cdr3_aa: CASSLSARANTGELFF
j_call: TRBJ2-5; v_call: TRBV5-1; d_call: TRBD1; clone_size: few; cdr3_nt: TGCGCCAGCAGCTTGGCACAGGGGTCCGGGGAGACCCAGTACTTC; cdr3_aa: CASSLAQGSGETQYF
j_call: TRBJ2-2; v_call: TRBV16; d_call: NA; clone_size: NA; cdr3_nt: TGTGCCAGCAGCCAATTTTATGGTGGTCCCGCGAACACCGGGGAGCTGTTTTTT; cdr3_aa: CASSQFYGGPANTGELFF
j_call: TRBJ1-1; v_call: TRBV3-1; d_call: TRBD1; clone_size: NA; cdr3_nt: TGTGCCAGCAGCCAAAGCTTTAGGGAATCAGGGGGTGAAGCTTTCTTT; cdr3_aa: CASSQSFRESGGEAFF
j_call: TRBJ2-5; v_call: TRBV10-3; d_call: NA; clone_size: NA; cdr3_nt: TGTGCCACCTCGGGGGCCGGAGAGACCCAGTACTTC; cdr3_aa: CATSGAGETQYF
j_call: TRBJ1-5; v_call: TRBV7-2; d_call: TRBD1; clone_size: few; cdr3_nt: TGTGCCAGCAGCCGACAGGGGGGGCGGAATCAGCCCCAGCATTTT; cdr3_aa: CASSRQGGRNQPQHF
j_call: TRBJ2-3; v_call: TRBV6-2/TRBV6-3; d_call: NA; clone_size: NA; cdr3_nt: TGTGCCAGCAGTTACCTCGTTGGGGTCACAGATACGCAGTATTTT; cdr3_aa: CASSYLVGVTDTQYF
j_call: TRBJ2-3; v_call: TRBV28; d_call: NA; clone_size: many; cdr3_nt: TGTGCCAGCAGAAAAAGCACAGATACGCAGTATTTT; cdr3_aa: CASRKSTDTQYF
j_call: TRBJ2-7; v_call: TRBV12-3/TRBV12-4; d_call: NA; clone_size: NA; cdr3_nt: TGTGCCAGCAGTTTGAGGACTGGATCTTTCTACGAGCAGTACTTC; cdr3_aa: CASSLRTGSFYEQYF
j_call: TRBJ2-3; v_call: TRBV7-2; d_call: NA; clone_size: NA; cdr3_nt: TGTGCCAGCAGCTTAGCGGAGGAAGATACGCAGTATTTT; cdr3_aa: CASSLAEEDTQYF
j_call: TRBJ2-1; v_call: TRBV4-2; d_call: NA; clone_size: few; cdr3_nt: TGTGCCAGCAGCCAATTCGGCGGGACGACCTACAATGAGCAGTTCTTC; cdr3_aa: CASSQFGGTTYNEQFF
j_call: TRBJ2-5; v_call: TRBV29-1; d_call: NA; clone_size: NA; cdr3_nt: TGCAGCGTTGCCCTTGTGGAGACCCAGTACTTC; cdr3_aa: CSVALVETQYF
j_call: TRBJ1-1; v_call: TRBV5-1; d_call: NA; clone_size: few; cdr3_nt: TGCGCCAGCAGCCCCGGGACCTCTTTTGAAGCTTTCTTT; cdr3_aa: CASSPGTSFEAFF
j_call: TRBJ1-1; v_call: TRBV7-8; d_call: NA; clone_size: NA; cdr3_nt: TGTGCCAGCATCCCGTGGCGGGTGGGCACTGAAGCTTTCTTT; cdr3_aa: CASIPWRVGTEAFF
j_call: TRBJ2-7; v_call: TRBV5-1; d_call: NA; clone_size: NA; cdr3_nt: TGCGCCAGCAGCTTCCTGGACACTTCTACCTCCTACGAGCAGTACTTC; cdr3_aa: CASSFLDTSTSYEQYF
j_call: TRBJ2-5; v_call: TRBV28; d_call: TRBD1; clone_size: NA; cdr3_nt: TGTGCCAGCACGGTTGGGACAGGGGGTTTCCAAGAGACCCAGTACTTC; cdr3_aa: CASTVGTGGFQETQYF
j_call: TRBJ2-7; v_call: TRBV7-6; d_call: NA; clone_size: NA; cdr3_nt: TGTGCCAGCAGCCCAAGGACTAAATACGAGCAGTACTTC; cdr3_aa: CASSPRTKYEQYF
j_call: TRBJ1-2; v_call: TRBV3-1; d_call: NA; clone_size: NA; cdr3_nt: TGTGCCAGCAGCCAAAACCTACGTAGAGGGGACTATGGCTACACCTTC; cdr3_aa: CASSQNLRRGDYGYTF
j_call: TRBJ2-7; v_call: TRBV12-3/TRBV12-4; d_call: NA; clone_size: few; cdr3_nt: TGTGCCAGCAGTTTAATTAGGGGAACCTACGAGCAGTACTTC; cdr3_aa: CASSLIRGTYEQYF
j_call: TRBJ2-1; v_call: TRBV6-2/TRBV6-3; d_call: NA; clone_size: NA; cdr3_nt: TGTGCCAGCAGTTACCGAGGCGCACTCGTCTATGAGCAGTTCTTC; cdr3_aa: CASSYRGALVYEQFF
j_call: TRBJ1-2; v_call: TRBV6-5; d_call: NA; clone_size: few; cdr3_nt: TGTGCCAGCAGTTACTCGTTCGACGGAAAGTATGGCTACACCTTC; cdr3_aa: CASSYSFDGKYGYTF
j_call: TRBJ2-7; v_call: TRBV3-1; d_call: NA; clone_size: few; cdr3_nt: TGTGCCAGCAGCCAAGGGTGGGAGCAGTACTTC; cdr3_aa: CASSQGWEQYF
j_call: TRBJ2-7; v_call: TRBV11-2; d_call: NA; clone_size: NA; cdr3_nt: TGTGCCAGCAGCTTAGAAATTAGGGGTTACGAGCAGTACTTC; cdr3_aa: CASSLEIRGYEQYF
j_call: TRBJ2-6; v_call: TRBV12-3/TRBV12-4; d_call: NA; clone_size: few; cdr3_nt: TGTGCCAGCACCTACCTCTCTGGGGCCAACGTCCTGACTTTC; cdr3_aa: CASTYLSGANVLTF
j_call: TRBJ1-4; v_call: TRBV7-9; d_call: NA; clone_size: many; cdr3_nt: TGTGCCAGCAGCTTAGCAGGGGCTAATGAAAAACTGTTTTTT; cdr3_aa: CASSLAGANEKLFF
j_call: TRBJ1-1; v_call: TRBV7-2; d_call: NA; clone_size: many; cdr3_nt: TGTGCCAGCAGCTTACAGCAGGGAATGACTGAAGCTTTCTTT; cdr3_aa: CASSLQQGMTEAFF
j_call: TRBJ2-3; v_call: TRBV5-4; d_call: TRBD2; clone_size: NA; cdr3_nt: TGTGCCAGCAGCTATTCATCGGGACTAGCGACAGATACGCAGTATTTT; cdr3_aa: CASSYSSGLATDTQYF
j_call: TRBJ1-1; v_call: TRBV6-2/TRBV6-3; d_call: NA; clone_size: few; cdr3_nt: TGTGCCAGCAGTCCCGGGGCACTCACTGAAGCTTTCTTT; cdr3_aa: CASSPGALTEAFF
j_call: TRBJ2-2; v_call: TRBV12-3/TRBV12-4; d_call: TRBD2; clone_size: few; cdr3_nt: TGTGCCAGCAGTTTTAAGGGACTACCGAACACCGGGGAGCTGTTTTTT; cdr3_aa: CASSFKGLPNTGELFF
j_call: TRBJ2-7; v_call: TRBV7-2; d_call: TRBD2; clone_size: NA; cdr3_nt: TGTGCCAGCAGCTCGACTAGCGGGGGGAGTTACGAGCAGTACTTC; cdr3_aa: CASSSTSGGSYEQYF
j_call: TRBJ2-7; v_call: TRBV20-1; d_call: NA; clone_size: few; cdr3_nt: TGCAGTGCTAGTAGTTTCGCAGGGTCGACCTACGAGCAGTACTTC; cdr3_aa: CSASSFAGSTYEQYF
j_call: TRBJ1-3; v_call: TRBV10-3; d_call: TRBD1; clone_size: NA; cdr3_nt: TGTGCCATCAGAGCTGGACAGGGTGGGAACACCATATATTTT; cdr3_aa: CAIRAGQGGNTIYF
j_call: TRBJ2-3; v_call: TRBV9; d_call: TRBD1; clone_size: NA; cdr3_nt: TGTGCCAGCAGCGGCGGGACAGGCGGTAATCGGTATTTT; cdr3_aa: CASSGGTGGNRYF
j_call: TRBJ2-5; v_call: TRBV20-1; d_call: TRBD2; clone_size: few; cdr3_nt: TGCAGTGCTAGAGTCGCGGGGGGGGGCCTTGTAGAGACCCAGTACTTC; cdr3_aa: CSARVAGGGLVETQYF